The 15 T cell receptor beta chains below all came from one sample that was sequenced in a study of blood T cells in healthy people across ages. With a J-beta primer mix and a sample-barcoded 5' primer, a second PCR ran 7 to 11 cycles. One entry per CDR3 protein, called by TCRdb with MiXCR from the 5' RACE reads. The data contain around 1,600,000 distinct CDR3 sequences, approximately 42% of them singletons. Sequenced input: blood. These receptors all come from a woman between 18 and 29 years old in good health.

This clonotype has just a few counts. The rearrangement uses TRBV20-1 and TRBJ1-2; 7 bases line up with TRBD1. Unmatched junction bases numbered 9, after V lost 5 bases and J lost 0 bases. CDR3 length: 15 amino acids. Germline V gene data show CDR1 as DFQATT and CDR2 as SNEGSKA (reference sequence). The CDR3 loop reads CSAGAVGQPNYGYTF. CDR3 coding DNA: TGCAGTGCTGGGGCCGTGGGACAGCCTAACTATGGCTACACCTTC.

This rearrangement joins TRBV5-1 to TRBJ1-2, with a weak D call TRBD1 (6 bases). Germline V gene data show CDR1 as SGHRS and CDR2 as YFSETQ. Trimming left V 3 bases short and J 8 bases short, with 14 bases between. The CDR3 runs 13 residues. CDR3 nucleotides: TGCGCCAGCAGCTCCCTGGGGGCTGGCGGCTACACCTTC. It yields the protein CASSSLGAGGYTF.

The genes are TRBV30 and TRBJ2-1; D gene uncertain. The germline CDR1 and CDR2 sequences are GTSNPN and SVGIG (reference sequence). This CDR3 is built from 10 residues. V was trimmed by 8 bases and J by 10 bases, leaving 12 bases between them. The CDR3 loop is CAGTFGEQFF. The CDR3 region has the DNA TGTGCCGGAACCTTCGGGGAGCAGTTCTTC.

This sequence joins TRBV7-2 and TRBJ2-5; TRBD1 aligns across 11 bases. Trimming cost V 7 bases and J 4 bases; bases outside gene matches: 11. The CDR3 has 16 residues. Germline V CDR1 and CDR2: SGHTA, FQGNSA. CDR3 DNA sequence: TGTGCCAGCAACTTGCCGGGACAGGGGGTTAGAGAGACCCAGTACTTC. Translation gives CASNLPGQGVRETQYF.

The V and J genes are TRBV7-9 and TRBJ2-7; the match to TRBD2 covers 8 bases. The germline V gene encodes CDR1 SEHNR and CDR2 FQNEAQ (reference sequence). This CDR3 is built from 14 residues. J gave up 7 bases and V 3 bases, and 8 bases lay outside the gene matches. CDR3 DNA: TGTGCCAGCAGCTTCGGGGGGGCAGGGCGTGAGCAGTACTTC. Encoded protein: CASSFGGAGREQYF.

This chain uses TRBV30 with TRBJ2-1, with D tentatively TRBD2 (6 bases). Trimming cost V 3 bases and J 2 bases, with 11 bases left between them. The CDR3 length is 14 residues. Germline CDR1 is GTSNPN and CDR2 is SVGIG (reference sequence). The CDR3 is CAWRGRFTYNEQFF. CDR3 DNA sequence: TGTGCCTGGAGGGGGAGGTTCACCTACAATGAGCAGTTCTTC.

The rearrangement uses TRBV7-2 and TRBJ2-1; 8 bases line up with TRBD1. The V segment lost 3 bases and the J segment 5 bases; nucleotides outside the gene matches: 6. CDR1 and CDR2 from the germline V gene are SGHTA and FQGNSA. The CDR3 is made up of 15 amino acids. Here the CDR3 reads CASSFLGQGNNEQFF. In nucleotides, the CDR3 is TGTGCCAGCAGCTTCCTCGGACAGGGTAACAATGAGCAGTTCTTC.

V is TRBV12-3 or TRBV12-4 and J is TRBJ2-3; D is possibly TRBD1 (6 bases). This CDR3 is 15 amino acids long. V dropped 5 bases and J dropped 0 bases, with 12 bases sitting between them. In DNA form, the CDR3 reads TGTGCCAGCAGTGTTGACAGGTCGAGCACAGATACGCAGTATTTT. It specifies CASSVDRSSTDTQYF.

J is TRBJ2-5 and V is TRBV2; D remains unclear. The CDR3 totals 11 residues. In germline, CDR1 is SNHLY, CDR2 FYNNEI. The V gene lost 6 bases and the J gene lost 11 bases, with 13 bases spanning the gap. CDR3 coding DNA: TGTGCCAGCAGCAGGAACGATGAGCAGTACTTC. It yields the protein CASSRNDEQYF.

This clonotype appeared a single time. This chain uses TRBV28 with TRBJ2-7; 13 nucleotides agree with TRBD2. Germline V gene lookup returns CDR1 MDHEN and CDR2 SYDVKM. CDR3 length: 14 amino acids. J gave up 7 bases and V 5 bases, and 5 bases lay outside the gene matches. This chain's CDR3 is CASSGLAGVHEQYF. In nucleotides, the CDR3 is TGTGCCAGCAGTGGACTAGCGGGAGTCCATGAGCAGTACTTC. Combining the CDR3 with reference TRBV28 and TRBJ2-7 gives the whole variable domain DVKVTQSSRYLVKRTGEKVFLECVQDMDHENMFWYRQDPGLGLRLIYFSYDVKMKEKGDIPEGYSVSREKKERFSLILESASTNQTSMYLCASSGLAGVHEQYFGPGTRLTVT.

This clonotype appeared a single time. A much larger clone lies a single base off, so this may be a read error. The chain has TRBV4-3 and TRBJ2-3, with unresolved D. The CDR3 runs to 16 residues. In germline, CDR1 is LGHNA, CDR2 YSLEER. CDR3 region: CASNQGAATSTDTQYF. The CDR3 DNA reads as TGCGCCAGCAACCAAGGAGCCGCAACTAGCACAGATACGCAGTATTTT.

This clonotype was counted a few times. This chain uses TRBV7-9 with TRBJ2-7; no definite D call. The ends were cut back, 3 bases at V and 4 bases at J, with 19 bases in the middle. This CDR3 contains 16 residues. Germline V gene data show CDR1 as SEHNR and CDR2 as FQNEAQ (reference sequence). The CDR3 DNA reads TGTGCCAGCAGCTTGGTAATCCTTCCCTCGTCGTACGAGCAGTACTTC. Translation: CASSLVILPSSYEQYF.

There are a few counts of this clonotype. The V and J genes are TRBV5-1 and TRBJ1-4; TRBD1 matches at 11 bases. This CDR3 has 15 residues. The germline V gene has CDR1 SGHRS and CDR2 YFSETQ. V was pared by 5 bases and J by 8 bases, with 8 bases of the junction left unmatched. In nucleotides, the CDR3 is TGCGCCAGCAGTTTTTCCGGGACAGGGGGAGAAAAACTGTTTTTT. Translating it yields CASSFSGTGGEKLFF.

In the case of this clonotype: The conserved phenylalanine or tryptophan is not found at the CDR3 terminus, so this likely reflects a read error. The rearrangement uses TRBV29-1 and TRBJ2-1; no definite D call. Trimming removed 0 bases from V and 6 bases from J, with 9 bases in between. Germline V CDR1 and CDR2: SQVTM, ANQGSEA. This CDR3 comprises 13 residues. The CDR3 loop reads CSVEDLRVNEQFL. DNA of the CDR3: TGCAGCGTTGAAGATTTAAGGGTCAATGAGCAGTTCTTG.

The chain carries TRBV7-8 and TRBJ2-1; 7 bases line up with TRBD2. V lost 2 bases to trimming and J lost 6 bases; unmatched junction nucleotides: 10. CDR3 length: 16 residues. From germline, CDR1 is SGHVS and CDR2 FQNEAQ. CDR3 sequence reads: CASSLSWTRPRNEQFF. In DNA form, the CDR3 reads TGTGCCAGCAGCTTAAGTTGGACTAGACCCCGCAATGAGCAGTTCTTC.